Detailed here is one TCR beta chain. The data belong to a study of T cell changes during pregnancy in multiple sclerosis. Profiled with immunoSEQ multiplex PCR; TCRdb holds only in-frame clones, not every one. The table records about 45,000 clones, roughly 91% of them present only once. Sample: PBMCs (not recorded whether the cells were cultured). The source of this sequence is a female donor with multiple sclerosis, enrolled in a pregnancy study.

The CDR3 bases are TGTGCCAGCAGCTTAGCCAGCGGGAGGGCCAATGAGCAGTTCTTC. It codes for CASSLASGRANEQFF. This sequence joins TRBV7-3 and TRBJ2-1; 10 bases line up with TRBD2. The ends lost 2 bases at V and 6 bases at J; junction bases unmatched: 4. The CDR3 sequence is 15 residues long. The V gene's germline CDR1 is SGHTA and CDR2 FQGTGA.